What follows are 21 T cell receptor beta chains derived from one specimen sequenced in a study of kidney transplant recipient with SARS-CoV-2 infection (dated by TCRdb to about 2021). The data were produced on an Illumina MiSeq. TCRdb redid the processing of the public reads, applying fastp at Q25 and MiXCR, and retained in-frame beta chains. Merged by CDR3 protein, the rows form single entries marked with the most common genes and DNA. The sample profile shows under 250,000 distinct CDR3 sequences; around 26% of them were found once. The ten largest account for almost 7.5% of the sample. The time point label corresponds to: pre-pandemic baseline sample and day 111 after first positive SARS-CoV-2 test. The sequencing used a blood sample, collected at baseline and on roughly day 110 from a kidney transplant recipient. The source of these receptors is a young adult male patient who had COVID-19 and was a kidney transplant recipient. After a transplant, some T cells may be of graft donor origin.

This clonotype was seen at least ten times. V and J are TRBV20-1 and TRBJ1-5; no clear D gene. Germline V gene sequence: CDR1 DFQATT, CDR2 SNEGSKA (reference sequence). With 3 bases removed from V and 4 bases from J, the gap between germline ends came to 16 bases. The CDR3 covers 15 residues. The CDR3 is CSARGREGRNQPQHF. As DNA, the CDR3 is TGCAGTGCTAGGGGCCGAGAAGGGAGGAATCAGCCCCAGCATTTT.

In DNA, the CDR3 is TGTGCCAGCAGCCCACAGGCCGACACTATATACATCAAGGGCACTGAAGCTTTCTTT. This sequence encodes CASSPQADTIYIKGTEAFF. The chain uses TRBV11-3 and TRBJ1-1; TRBD1 is a possible D gene (5 bases). V was clipped by 5 bases and J by 4 bases, with 29 bases between them. The CDR3 loop spans 19 amino acids. Looked up from germline, CDR1 is SGHNT and CDR2 is YENEEA.

This clonotype was recorded many times. The chain has TRBV2 and TRBJ1-5; no reliable D call. From germline, CDR1 is SNHLY and CDR2 FYNNEI. V was clipped by 7 bases and J by 1 base, with 11 bases between them. This CDR3 region has 14 residues. CDR3 sequence reads: CASKELGSNQPQHF. CDR3 DNA sequence: TGTGCCAGCAAGGAATTGGGGAGCAATCAGCCCCAGCATTTT.

A note on this clonotype: This may stem from a read error, because a much larger clone lies one nucleotide away. The CDR3 carries no conserved terminal phenylalanine or tryptophan, so it likely arises from a read error. CDR3 region: CASSEGQAITYEQYL. In nucleotides, the CDR3 is TGTGCCAGCAGCGAGGGACAGGCGATAACCTACGAGCAGTACCTC. The chain employs TRBV9 and TRBJ2-5; 8 bases fit TRBD1. The end of the DNA is better explained by TRBJ2-7, so the J call may be wrong. This CDR3 has 15 residues. Germline CDR1 and CDR2: SGDLS and YYNGEE.

There are many counts of this clonotype. The chain employs TRBV8-2 and TRBJ2-6; the DNA was not used to check the table's D call, TRBD1. TRBV8-2 is annotated as a pseudogene. The CDR3 has 17 residues. CDR3 bases: TGTGGCAAACAAAACAGGATAACACAAAGTCGGGCCAACGTCCTGACTTTC. The encoded protein is CGKQNRITQSRANVLTF.

This clonotype was seen a handful of times. This chain connects TRBV6-1 to TRBJ1-2; D is unclear. Germline CDR1 reads MNHNS; CDR2 reads SASEGT. This CDR3 is 17 amino acids long. Trimming took off 5 bases at V and 4 bases at J, with 23 bases between the two ends. CDR3 nucleotide sequence: TGTGCCAGCAGTCGTCACACCTCTATGCGAAAGACCTATGGCTACACCTTC. Translation gives CASSRHTSMRKTYGYTF.

About this clonotype itself: Its ends do not fully match the called genes, so a read error is possible. The CDR3 sequence: CASSPQGGEPANCGYTF. The CDR3 nucleotides read TGTGCCAGCTCACCACAGGGGGGTGAACCAGCTAACTGTGGCTACACCTTC. V usage is TRBV18 and J usage is TRBJ1-2; perhaps TRBD1 as D (6 bases). Germline V gives CDR1 KGHSH, CDR2 LQKENI. The CDR3 consists of 17 residues.

The table lists this clonotype with many counts. The V and J genes are TRBV6-1 and TRBJ2-7; D possibly uses TRBD1 or TRBD2 (5 bases each). V dropped 3 bases and J dropped 1 base, with 7 bases sitting between them. This CDR3 spans 13 amino acids. Germline V gene sequence: CDR1 MNHNS, CDR2 SASEGT. The CDR3 sequence: CASSEGVSYEQYF. CDR3 coding DNA: TGTGCCAGCAGTGAGGGGGTTTCCTACGAGCAGTACTTC.

This clonotype appeared once. A much larger clone is a single base away; this may be a read error. A read error is likely, as this CDR3 ends without the conserved phenylalanine or tryptophan. This chain connects TRBV11-2 to TRBJ1-1, with TRBD1 as a possible D gene (5 bases). Germline lookup yields CDR1 SGHAT and CDR2 FQNNGV. CDR3 length equals 14 residues. V was pared by 5 bases and J by 1 base, with 11 bases between. The CDR3 DNA reads as TGTGCCAGCAGCAAACAGGTCGCGAACACTGAAGCTTTCTCT. Translation gives CASSKQVANTEAFS.

This clonotype has at least ten counts. The V and J genes are TRBV4-1 and TRBJ1-3; TRBD1 might be the D (5 bases). Per germline, CDR1 MGHRA and CDR2 YSYEKL. The length of the CDR3 is 24 residues. The V end lost 0 bases, the J end lost 0 bases, and 33 bases lay between the germline ends. DNA of the CDR3: TGCGCCAGCAGCCAAGATAAAGTCCGGGTCCCATTACAGGTTCCGAAGAGCTCTGGAAACACCATATATTTT. This translates into CASSQDKVRVPLQVPKSSGNTIYF.

About this clonotype: Possible read error: a much larger clone is one base away. This is likely a read error, given that the CDR3 carries no conserved phenylalanine or tryptophan at its end. This chain connects TRBV6-5 to TRBJ1-5, with 7 bases that match TRBD1. The germline V gene encodes CDR1 MNHEY and CDR2 SVGAGI. The CDR3 consists of 16 residues. J lost 0 bases, V lost 5 bases, and 7 bases had no gene match. CDR3 amino acids: CASSDRQGRSNQPQHS. In nucleotides, the CDR3 is TGTGCCAGCAGTGACAGACAGGGCCGTAGCAATCAGCCCCAGCATTCT.

The sample holds many counts of this clonotype. The chain combines TRBV30 with TRBJ1-1, with D possibly TRBD1 on 6 matching bases. Germline lookup yields CDR1 GTSNPN and CDR2 SVGIG (reference sequence). This CDR3 has 16 residues. The germline V and J ends were trimmed by 2 bases and 4 bases, with 20 bases remaining between them. CDR3 region: CAWSTFRGGTTTEAFF. CDR3 nucleotides: TGTGCCTGGAGTACTTTCCGAGGCGGGACAACCACTGAAGCTTTCTTT.

V gene TRBV6-5 combines with J gene TRBJ1-2, with D maybe TRBD1 (6 bases). Germline CDR1 reads MNHEY; CDR2 reads SVGAGI. This CDR3 is 14 amino acids long. Trimming stripped 5 bases from V and 4 bases from J, with 14 bases between. The CDR3 sequence is CASSGGTGRYGYTF. As DNA, the CDR3 is TGTGCCAGCAGTGGTGGTACAGGGCGCTATGGCTACACCTTC.

Of note for this clonotype: One end of the junction is discordant with germline, which a read error may explain. The CDR3 sequence: CGSSPRLAGRQETQYF. DNA for the CDR3: TGTGGCAGCAGTCCCCGACTAGCGGGACGGCAAGAGACCCAGTACTTC. The chain joins TRBV7-9 to TRBJ2-5; 11 bases agree with TRBD2. From germline, CDR1 is SEHNR and CDR2 FQNEAQ (reference sequence). The CDR3 spans 16 residues.

This clonotype was observed a few times. The chain has TRBV20-1 and TRBJ1-1; the D gene is possibly TRBD1 (6 bases). Per germline, CDR1 DFQATT and CDR2 SNEGSKA (reference sequence). The CDR3 consists of 16 residues. V lost 1 base and J lost 1, with 16 bases in between. The CDR3 here is CSARVGGRGANTEAFF. CDR3 in DNA: TGCAGTGCTAGAGTCGGGGGTCGGGGGGCGAACACTGAAGCTTTCTTT.

As for this clonotype: A much larger clone differs from this one at a single base, so this may be a read error. CDR3 in amino acids: CASSLGRDTGSPLHF. CDR3 DNA: TGTGCCAGCAGTTTAGGGCGGGACACTGGGTCACCCCTCCACTTT. The chain carries TRBV12-3 or TRBV12-4 and TRBJ1-6; possibly TRBD1 for D (6 bases). This CDR3 contains 15 residues. Between the trimmed V and J ends, which lost 1 base and 10 bases, there was a span of 14 bases.

Many counts were recorded for this clonotype. The chain employs TRBV30 and TRBJ1-2; tentatively, D is TRBD1 (5 bases). Germline CDR1 and CDR2: GTSNPN and SVGIG (reference sequence). This CDR3 is built from 14 residues. Trimming took 4 bases from V and 12 from J, leaving 24 bases between them. CDR3: CAWKGSDTFGTDTF. Written as DNA, the CDR3 is TGTGCCTGGAAGGGGTCGGACACCTTCGGAACTGACACCTTC.

The sample holds a few counts of this clonotype. This chain links TRBV7-9 with TRBJ2-1; D is perhaps TRBD1 (5 bases). V lost 4 bases, J lost 5 bases, and 12 bases lay in between. CDR1 and CDR2 from the germline V gene are SEHNR and FQNEAQ (reference sequence). The CDR3 covers 14 residues. CDR3 amino acids: CASSSGLLNNEQFF. The CDR3 nucleotides are TGTGCCAGCAGCTCAGGGCTACTTAACAATGAGCAGTTCTTC.

This clonotype was found many times. The DNA is left out, because the CDR3 cannot be placed on it with certainty; the CDR3 is given as TCRdb lists it. The chain combines TRBV7-5 with TRBJ1-2. TRBV7-5 is a known pseudogene. With termini counted, the CDR3 has 19 amino acids. CDR3 residues: CISVPEDRSEVGKTYGYTF.

This clonotype was picked up a small number of times. This rearrangement joins TRBV5-1 to TRBJ2-1; 9 bases align to TRBD1. Germline V gene data show CDR1 as SGHRS and CDR2 as YFSETQ. The V segment lost 0 bases and the J segment 9 bases; nucleotides outside the gene matches: 4. CDR3 length: 14 residues. CDR3: CASSLGDRDGEQFF. The CDR3 coding sequence is TGCGCCAGCAGCTTGGGGGACAGGGACGGTGAGCAGTTCTTC.

In regard to this clonotype: A read error is possible here, since a much larger clone lies one base away. The chain uses TRBV10-3 and TRBJ2-3, with TRBD2 matching over 15 bases. Trimming at V came to 8 bases and at J to 0 bases, leaving 9 bases not matched to a gene. The CDR3 runs 18 residues. Germline CDR1 ENHRY, CDR2 SYGVKD. Here the CDR3 DNA reads TGTGCCATCGGCCGGGGACTAGCGGGGGGTTCGAGCACAGATACGCAGTATTTT. This translates into CAIGRGLAGGSSTDTQYF.